The 25 T cell receptor beta chains reported below all come from one sample, sequenced in a study of blood T cells in healthy people across ages. Together with a sample-barcoded 5' primer, a J-beta primer mix was included in a second PCR lasting about 6 to 12 cycles. TCRdb re-analysed the 5' RACE reads in MiXCR, keeping a single row per CDR3 protein. The sample yields 730,000 or so distinct CDR3 sequences, 40% to 45% seen once. The sequenced material came from blood. The source of these receptors is a man older than 75 in good health.

This clonotype showed up just a few times. The gene calls are TRBV4-2 and TRBJ2-6; no reliable D call. Germline V gives CDR1 LGHNA, CDR2 YNFKEQ. This CDR3 is built from 16 residues. Trimming removed 0 bases at V and 0 bases at J, with 6 bases between. The CDR3 here is CASSQDLVSGANVLTF. The DNA for the CDR3 is TGTGCCAGCAGCCAAGATCTGGTCTCTGGGGCCAACGTCCTGACTTTC.

The rearrangement links TRBV20-1 to TRBJ1-4; D might be TRBD1 (5 bases). Looked up from germline, CDR1 is DFQATT and CDR2 is SNEGSKA (reference sequence). V gave up 0 bases and J gave up 4 bases, with 15 bases separating them. The CDR3 sequence is 16 residues long. In nucleotides, the CDR3 is TGCAGTGCTAGAGAGGAGGAGGGGCAGTTTAATGAAAAACTGTTTTTT. Translating gives CSAREEEGQFNEKLFF.

This clonotype was found a few times. The chain links TRBV3-1 to TRBJ2-3; a weak D match, TRBD2 (5 bases). This CDR3 comprises 15 residues. The germline gives CDR1 LGHDT, CDR2 YNNKEL (reference sequence). V was shortened by 1 base and J by 14 bases, with 22 bases between the two germline ends. In nucleotides, the CDR3 is TGTGCCAGCAGCCAAGGATCAGCGGAGCCCCGCGGTTGGTATTTT. Protein sequence: CASSQGSAEPRGWYF.

This clonotype was found a few times. The chain joins TRBV27 to TRBJ2-6, with D possibly TRBD1 on 7 matching bases. This CDR3 has 17 amino acids. CDR1 MNHEY and CDR2 SMNVEV come from the germline V gene (reference sequence). V gave up 7 bases and J gave up 1 base, with 17 bases separating them. Written as DNA, the CDR3 is TGTGCCAGCACCGACGCGACAGGGAGGTCTGGGGCCAACGTCCTGACTTTC. Its translation: CASTDATGRSGANVLTF. The whole variable domain, filled in from reference TRBV27 and TRBJ2-6, reads EAQVTQNPRYLITVTGKKLTVTCSQNMNHEYMSWYRQDPGLGLRQIYYSMNVEVTDKGDVPEGYKVSRKEKRNFPLILESPSPNQTSLYFCASTDATGRSGANVLTFGAGSRLTVL.

J is TRBJ2-5 and V is TRBV6-1; D is unresolved. Germline loops: CDR1 MNHNS, CDR2 SASEGT. Deletions cut 7 bases from V and 2 bases from J, with 17 bases between. This CDR3 region has 15 residues. CDR3 bases: TGTGCCAGCATCCTAGTACCCCGCTCACAAGAGACCCAGTACTTC. It translates to CASILVPRSQETQYF.

This sequence joins TRBV11-2 and TRBJ2-7, with 12 bases aligning to TRBD2. The CDR3 covers 12 residues. With V trimmed by 4 bases and J by 9 bases, 1 base remained unmatched. Per germline, CDR1 SGHAT and CDR2 FQNNGV. CDR3 protein: CASSSTSGRQYF. The CDR3 DNA follows: TGTGCCAGCAGCTCGACTAGCGGGAGGCAGTACTTC.

This clonotype appeared a single time. For the CDR3, the DNA is TGTGCCAGCAGTTACGGGCAGGGGGCGGCCAAAAACATTCAGTACTTC. It translates to CASSYGQGAAKNIQYF. The chain links TRBV6-5 to TRBJ2-4, with 8 bases lining up with TRBD1. The CDR3 is made up of 16 amino acids. Germline V CDR1 and CDR2: MNHEY, SVGAGI. V lost 2 bases to trimming and J lost 1 base; unmatched junction nucleotides: 4.

The V gene is TRBV7-6, the J gene TRBJ2-3, with 14 bases matching TRBD2. The CDR3 totals 19 residues. Germline V gene sequence: CDR1 SGHVS, CDR2 FNYEAQ. V shed 5 bases, J shed 0 bases, and the junction held 10 bases outside the gene matches. The DNA of the CDR3 is TGTGCCAGCAGCCAGGGACTAGCGGGAGTCTCGTCTAGCACAGATACGCAGTATTTT. It encodes CASSQGLAGVSSSTDTQYF.

This clonotype was counted a few times. The chain uses TRBV14 and TRBJ2-7; no definite D call. This CDR3 comprises 13 residues. Germline V CDR1 and CDR2: SGHDN, FVKESK. V dropped 0 bases and J dropped 4 bases, with 7 bases sitting between them. CDR3 sequence (DNA): TGTGCCAGCAGCCAAGATTCGTGTTACGAGCAGTACTTC. This codes for CASSQDSCYEQYF.

This clonotype was detected a few times. The chain employs TRBV6-5 and TRBJ2-7; 9 positions agree with TRBD1. The length of the CDR3 is 16 residues. The germline gives CDR1 MNHEY, CDR2 SVGAGI. Trimming cost V 6 bases and J 5 bases; bases outside gene matches: 14. As DNA, the CDR3 is TGTGCCAGCAGAGTCCTCCGGGACAGGGCTAAGGACGAGCAGTACTTC. Translating gives CASRVLRDRAKDEQYF.

J is TRBJ2-7 and V is TRBV10-3; tentative D call: TRBD1 (6 bases). Deletions cut 2 bases from V and 1 base from J, with 21 bases between. Per the germline V gene, CDR1 is ENHRY and CDR2 is SYGVKD. The CDR3 runs 18 residues. This CDR3 reads CAISEPVVGRGLSYEQYF. As DNA, the CDR3 is TGTGCCATCAGTGAGCCCGTAGTGGGTAGGGGGTTATCCTACGAGCAGTACTTC.

This clonotype was detected a few times. The gene calls are TRBV7-2 and TRBJ1-1, with a tentative D call TRBD1 (6 bases). CDR3 length equals 15 residues. Trimming stripped 2 bases from V and 0 bases from J, with 10 bases between. Germline lookup yields CDR1 SGHTA and CDR2 FQGNSA. The CDR3 protein is CASSLNRVLNTEAFF. In DNA, the CDR3 is TGTGCCAGCAGCTTAAACAGGGTTTTGAACACTGAAGCTTTCTTT.

The rearrangement joins TRBV7-2 to TRBJ2-2; a weak D match, TRBD1 (5 bases). This CDR3 has 14 amino acids. CDR1 SGHTA and CDR2 FQGNSA come from the germline V gene. V lost 2 bases, J lost 2 bases, and 6 bases lay in between. CDR3 coding DNA: TGTGCCAGCAGCTTAAGGGGAAACACCGGGGAGCTGTTTTTT. Protein sequence: CASSLRGNTGELFF.

A remark on this clonotype: One end of the junction does not line up with germline, which may come from a read error. The chain couples TRBV6-5 to TRBJ1-1; maybe TRBD1 (5 bases). The CDR3 consists of 16 residues. The germline gives CDR1 MNHEY, CDR2 SVGAGI. The DNA of the CDR3 is TGTGCCAGCAGAGACAGTAGGCGGGGATTGAACGCTGAAGCTTTCTTT. Amino acids: CASRDSRRGLNAEAFF.

The chain recombines TRBV28 with TRBJ2-3; 12 bases fit TRBD2. Germline V CDR1 and CDR2: MDHEN, SYDVKM. The junction had 7 bases not matched to a gene; V was cut back by 8 bases and J by 4 bases. The CDR3 loop spans 15 amino acids. CDR3 loop: CASLLASGRADTQYF. The DNA of the CDR3 is TGTGCCAGCCTTCTCGCTAGCGGGAGGGCAGATACGCAGTATTTT.

The table lists this clonotype with a few counts. The V and J genes are TRBV4-3 and TRBJ1-2; TRBD1 agrees at 8 bases. With V trimmed by 0 bases and J by 3 bases, 3 bases remained unmatched. The CDR3 is 15 residues long. Germline CDR1 reads LGHNA; CDR2 reads YSLEER. The DNA for the CDR3 is TGCGCCAGCAGCCAAGAGACAGGGGAGGACTATGGCTACACCTTC. Translating gives CASSQETGEDYGYTF.

The V call is TRBV7-9, the J call TRBJ1-1; D not certain. V lost 5 bases and J 1 base, leaving 11 bases between the germline ends. CDR1 is SEHNR, CDR2 FQNEAQ, per germline (reference sequence). The CDR3 spans 14 residues. The CDR3 coding sequence is TGTGCCAGCAGCCCTATACATGCGAACACTGAAGCTTTCTTT. Its translation: CASSPIHANTEAFF.

This clonotype was observed a few times. V and J are TRBV7-3 and TRBJ2-1; D unclear. Germline values: CDR1 SGHTA, CDR2 FQGTGA. The CDR3 has 16 residues. V was cut by 2 bases and J by 4 bases, with 15 bases left in between. CDR3 in amino acids: CASSLQAQVTYNEQFF. In DNA form, the CDR3 reads TGTGCCAGCAGCTTACAGGCGCAGGTAACTTACAATGAGCAGTTCTTC.

There are many counts of this clonotype. The V call is TRBV6-2 or TRBV6-3, the J call TRBJ2-5; the D is unclear. The CDR3 is made up of 12 amino acids. The germline CDR1 and CDR2 sequences are MNHEY and SVGEGT. Trimming cost V 10 bases and J 3 bases, with 12 bases left between them. CDR3 sequence: CATSDEEETQYF. In DNA, the CDR3 is TGTGCCACCTCGGACGAAGAAGAGACCCAGTACTTC.

This sequence joins TRBV20-1 and TRBJ2-4; no firm D call. The CDR3 loop spans 15 amino acids. CDR1 DFQATT and CDR2 SNEGSKA come from the germline V gene (reference sequence). Deletions cut 5 bases from V and 13 bases from J, with 27 bases between. The CDR3 DNA sequence: TGCAGTGCTCCCCGCCTAGAGCGAGGTGGGTATGAGCAGTACTTC. Residues: CSAPRLERGGYEQYF.

This clonotype is a singleton in its sample. The gene calls are TRBV18 and TRBJ2-3; a weak D match, TRBD1 (5 bases). This CDR3 region has 17 residues. V was shortened by 0 bases and J by 5 bases, with 18 bases between the two germline ends. Germline V gives CDR1 KGHSH, CDR2 LQKENI. CDR3 in DNA: TGTGCCAGCTCACCACCCCGTAAAGAACAGGTAGTAGATACGCAGTATTTT. Protein: CASSPPRKEQVVDTQYF.

This chain connects TRBV5-8 to TRBJ2-5; either TRBD1 or TRBD2 may fit D (6 bases each). V gave up 0 bases and J gave up 4 bases, with 22 bases separating them. Looked up from germline, CDR1 is SGHTS and CDR2 is YDEGEE. The length of the CDR3 is 18 residues. Here the CDR3 reads CASSLDTGGGWRRETQYF. CDR3 DNA sequence: TGTGCCAGCAGCTTGGACACCGGGGGCGGTTGGCGGCGAGAGACCCAGTACTTC.

The J gene is TRBJ2-1, the V gene TRBV9, with 8 bases identical to TRBD2. The germline gives CDR1 SGDLS, CDR2 YYNGEE. V shed 4 bases, J shed 3 bases, and the junction held 6 bases outside the gene matches. The CDR3 runs 15 residues. The CDR3 sequence: CASSTGGADYNEQFF. The CDR3 DNA follows: TGTGCCAGCAGCACGGGAGGGGCCGACTACAATGAGCAGTTCTTC.

The V call is TRBV5-8, the J call TRBJ2-3; D perhaps matches TRBD1 (5 bases). This CDR3 spans 17 amino acids. Germline CDR1 and CDR2: SGHTS and YDEGEE. Trimming removed 3 bases from V and 5 bases from J, with 22 bases in between. CDR3 region: CASSSVESGFLRDTQYF. The CDR3 bases are TGTGCCAGCAGCTCCGTCGAATCAGGGTTCTTGCGAGATACGCAGTATTTT. The entire variable domain, with the rest obtained from reference TRBV5-8 and TRBJ2-3, is as follows: EAGVTQSPTHLIKTRGQQATLRCSPISGHTSVYWYQQALGLGLQFLLWYDEGEERNRGNFPPRFSGRQFPNYSSELNVNALELEDSALYLCASSSVESGFLRDTQYFGPGTRLTVL.

A remark on this clonotype: Just one base apart from a much larger clone, this may be a read error. The chain couples TRBV29-1 to TRBJ2-1; 8 nucleotides agree with TRBD1. Germline V gene lookup returns CDR1 SQVTM and CDR2 ANQGSEA. The CDR3 spans 14 residues. CDR3 sequence: CSVASRGLYNEQVF. The CDR3 DNA sequence: TGCAGCGTTGCGAGCAGGGGGCTCTACAATGAGCAGGTCTTC.